This T cell receptor beta chain was obtained from a study of beta chain features in type 1 diabetes. Study details: In age, gender and cell yields, patients were similar to healthy donors.

Expressed TCRB transcripts were sequenced because the isolated RNA had all been reverse transcribed beforehand. Here immunoSEQ multiplex PCR was the method, and the copy in TCRdb shows in-frame clones only, minus some. The sample holds over 300,000 clones, under 8.5% seen once. Study observations and caveats: Significant though moderate, a shortening of TCRB CDR3s appeared in all four CD4+ subsets of Type 1 diabetes patients. Within the patient group, naive, central memory and Treg TCRB repertoires appeared more similar to each other than within healthy donors.

Sorting that relied on CD45RO/CCR7/CD25/CD127/CD95/CD27 yielded CD4+ naive, central memory, regulatory and stem cell-like memory cells. Trimming cost V 1 base and J 4 bases, with 15 bases left between them. Germline CDR1 and CDR2: KGHSH and LQKENI. The CDR3 consists of 16 residues. In this sample, this clone turned up many times. Its antigen is still unknown. The specimen sequenced was central memory CD4+ T cells from blood. The V call is TRBV18, the J call TRBJ2-3; perhaps TRBD1 as D (6 bases). The sequence was collected from a woman in her late teens or twenties in good health. The CDR3, as DNA: TGTGCCAGCTCACCACTCAGGGGACGTCTTGCAGATACGCAGTATTTT. Its protein product is CASSPLRGRLADTQYF.